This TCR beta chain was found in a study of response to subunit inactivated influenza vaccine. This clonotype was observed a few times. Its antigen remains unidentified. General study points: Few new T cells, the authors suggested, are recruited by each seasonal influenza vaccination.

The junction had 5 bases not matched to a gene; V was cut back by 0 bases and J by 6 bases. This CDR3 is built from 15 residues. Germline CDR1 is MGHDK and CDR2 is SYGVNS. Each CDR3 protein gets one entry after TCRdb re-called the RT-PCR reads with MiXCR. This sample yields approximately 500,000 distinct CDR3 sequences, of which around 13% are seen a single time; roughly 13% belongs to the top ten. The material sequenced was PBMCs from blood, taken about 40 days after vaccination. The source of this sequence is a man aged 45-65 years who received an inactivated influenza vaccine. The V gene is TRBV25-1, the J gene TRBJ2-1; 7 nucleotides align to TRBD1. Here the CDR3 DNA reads TGTGCCAGCAGTGAATATATGGGACAGTTCAATGAGCAGTTCTTC. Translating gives CASSEYMGQFNEQFF.